This T cell receptor (beta chain) was captured by sequencing in a study of graft-versus-host responses after intestinal transplantation (dated by TCRdb to the early 2020s). Regarding the research as a whole: Recipients received multivisceral, liver-intestinal, or isolated intestinal transplants. Every recipient was given anti-thymocyte globulin induction, followed by approximately three years of maintenance tacrolimus and steroids. The cohort enrolled about two dozen intestinal transplant recipients, one of whom was a retransplant, and a few patients without pretransplant specimens were excluded. Donor T cell macrochimerism was defined as a peak of at least 4% donor T cells among recipient peripheral blood mononuclear cells. Rather than going through the commercial service, samples from a few later patients were sequenced in-house on an Illumina MiSeq and processed with MiXCR. Alloreactive clones were identified by sequencing pre-transplant mixed lymphocyte reaction products and comparing these products with unstimulated pre-transplant donor and recipient T cells. Graft-versus-host and host-versus-graft alloreactive T cell clones were tracked in the graft, circulation and bone marrow after intestinal transplantation using bulk TCR-beta CDR3 sequencing. Results the study describes overall, beyond this receptor: Patients with donor T cell macrochimerism had high GvH to HvG T cell clonal ratios in their allografts. Peak levels of circulating GvH clones were associated with declines in HvG clones early after transplant. The relatively low number and heterogeneity of intestinal transplant patients limited the conclusions. GvH clones turned up in recipient bone marrow, with some appearing earlier in ileal mucosa or blood, a pattern consistent with an intestinal mucosal origin.

Concerning this clone: Its antigen remains undetermined. No clone much larger than this one lies a single base away; base qualities are absent.

The time point label on this specimen signifies: cells obtained before transplantation from donor or recipient. CD3+CD4+ and CD3+CD8+ populations were FACS-sorted from unstimulated pre-transplant donor and recipient cells taken from spleen or lymph nodes. Library generation was performed with the immunoSEQ multiplex PCR assay. For most patients, genomic DNA was isolated using the Qiagen DNeasy Blood and Tissue Kit and was shipped frozen to Adaptive Biotechnologies for TCR sequencing. For most patients, high-throughput TCR-beta CDR3 sequencing of genomic DNA was performed by Adaptive Biotechnologies. The study's own analysis went as follows. Adaptive's ImmunoSEQ software supplied the TCR sequencing data for 18 patients, while MiXCR and VDJtools were used to process three other patients. To correct CD4 versus CD8 sorting errors, any sequence found in both subsets at a frequency ratio below 5:1 was removed. Because the origin of CDR3 nucleotide sequences shared between donor and recipient could not be assigned, those sequences were removed. To count as alloreactive, a clone needed at least 2-fold expansion over unstimulated cells and a minimum CFSE-low frequency of 0.002% (template counts) or 0.001% (read counts). Clones detected in sequenced pre-transplant spleen, lymph node, or MLR CFSE-low populations of the donor or recipient were defined as mappable. Cumulative frequency of alloreactive clones was calculated as a percentage of all sequences weighted by copy number. Held by TCRdb, this immuneACCESS table contains in-frame sequences only and omits some clones. Under half of the omission traces to an unresolved V gene where checked; the cause of the rest is unknown. That table supplies the V and J calls and clone size; D and trimming were determined from the DNA. Across this sample there are roughly 110,000 clones, with approximately 88% seen only once. Less than 0.85% of the sample belongs to the ten largest clones.

A distance of 13 bases separates the germline ends of V and J, which lose 4 bases and 3 bases respectively. The CDR3 goes from the cysteine to the phenylalanine over 16 residues. Of the read, only the CDR3 DNA is kept; its 48 bases are in frame from base 1. CDR1 and CDR2 (MNHNY, SVGAGI) derive from the germline V gene (reference sequence). The sample in question was unstimulated CD4+ T cells sorted from spleen or lymph node cells, obtained before transplant. The chain couples TRBV6-6 to TRBJ1-6, with the identity of the D gene unclear. This receptor was obtained from a human donor who was the organ donor for an intestinal transplant. The sequenced DNA: TGTGCCAGCAGTTTTGTACAGCGCTTCTATAATTCACCCCTCCACTTT. It specifies CASSFVQRFYNSPLHF.